This TCR beta chain was captured in a study of T cells in Graves' hyperthyroidism and ophthalmopathy. This clonotype has at least ten counts. The CDR3 sequence is 14 residues long. The ends were cut back, 5 bases at V and 1 base at J, with 11 bases in the middle. CDR1 MNHNS and CDR2 SASEGT come from the germline V gene. Amplification of TCR beta CDR3 regions used RNA as the template. When the TCR CDR3 underwent first-round RT-PCR, the HTBI primer set was used. MiXCR was run by TCRdb on the multiplex PCR reads, yielding one entry per CDR3 protein. The data show hundreds of thousands of distinct CDR3 sequences, with roughly 21% seen just once and less than 55% held by the top ten.

This receptor was identified in a middle-aged man with Graves' ophthalmopathy. The chain employs TRBV6-1 and TRBJ1-1; D remains unclear. Sequenced: blood. CDR3 bases: TGTGCCAGCAGTCCGGGAGAGACGAACACTGAAGCTTTCTTT. Its translation is CASSPGETNTEAFF.